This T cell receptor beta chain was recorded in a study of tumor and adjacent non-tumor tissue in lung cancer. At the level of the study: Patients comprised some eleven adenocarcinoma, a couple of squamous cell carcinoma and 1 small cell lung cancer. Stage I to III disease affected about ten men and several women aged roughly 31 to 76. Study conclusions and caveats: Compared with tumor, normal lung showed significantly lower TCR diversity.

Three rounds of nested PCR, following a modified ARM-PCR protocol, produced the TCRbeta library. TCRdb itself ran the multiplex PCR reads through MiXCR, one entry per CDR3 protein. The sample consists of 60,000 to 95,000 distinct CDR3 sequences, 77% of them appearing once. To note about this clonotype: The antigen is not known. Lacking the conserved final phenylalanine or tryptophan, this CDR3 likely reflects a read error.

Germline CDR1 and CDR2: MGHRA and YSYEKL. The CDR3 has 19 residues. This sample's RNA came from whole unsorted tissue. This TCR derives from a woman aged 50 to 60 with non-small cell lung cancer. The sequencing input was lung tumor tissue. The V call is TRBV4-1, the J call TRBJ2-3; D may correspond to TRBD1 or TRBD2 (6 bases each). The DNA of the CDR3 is TGTGCCTGCAGCCAAGAAGAGGGGGATGCGGAGGGGAGCACAGATACGCAGTATTCT. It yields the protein CACSQEEGDAEGSTDTQYS.